This is a list of T cell receptor beta chains from one sample in a study of cytomegalovirus exposure and HLA in healthy donors. Libraries were prepared by immunoSEQ multiplex PCR; TCRdb keeps only in-frame clonotypes and omits some of them. The top ten clones hold 4% of a sample with roughly 100,000 clones, roughly three quarters of them seen once. The sample taken for sequencing was PBMCs. Source of these receptors: a man aged 50 or older in good health and CMV-seropositive. Both conserved end residues are part of each CDR3. The order of the fields is J gene, D gene, V gene, clone size, CDR3 protein, CDR3 DNA. D genes are given only for firm matches. Not every row has a clone size; where given, it reads once, few, many or a size class.

J gene: TRBJ2-2; D gene: -; V gene: TRBV2; clone size: -; CDR3 protein: CASSVQGANTGELFF; CDR3 DNA: TGTGCCAGCAGTGTTCAAGGAGCGAACACCGGGGAGCTGTTTTTT
J gene: TRBJ2-7; D gene: TRBD2; V gene: TRBV4-1; clone size: -; CDR3 protein: CASSQGPITSGNYEQYF; CDR3 DNA: TGCGCCAGCAGCCAAGGACCGATTACTAGCGGCAACTACGAGCAGTACTTC
J gene: TRBJ2-7; D gene: TRBD2; V gene: TRBV10-3; clone size: -; CDR3 protein: CAIKSEREGPSTF; CDR3 DNA: TGTGCCATCAAGAGCGAGCGGGAGGGCCCCAGCACCTTC
J gene: TRBJ2-6; D gene: TRBD1; V gene: TRBV7-2; clone size: -; CDR3 protein: CASSRDRDSGANVLTF; CDR3 DNA: TGTGCCAGCAGCCGTGACAGGGACTCTGGGGCCAACGTCCTGACTTTC
J gene: TRBJ2-1; D gene: TRBD2; V gene: TRBV2; clone size: -; CDR3 protein: CASSRVAGYNEQFF; CDR3 DNA: TGTGCCAGCAGTAGAGTAGCGGGCTACAATGAGCAGTTCTTC
J gene: TRBJ1-5; D gene: TRBD1; V gene: TRBV19; clone size: -; CDR3 protein: CASIAQGYSNQPQHF; CDR3 DNA: TGTGCCAGTATCGCACAGGGGTATAGCAATCAGCCCCAGCATTTT
J gene: TRBJ1-1; D gene: -; V gene: TRBV10-3; clone size: -; CDR3 protein: CAIRTKNTEAFF; CDR3 DNA: TGTGCCATCAGGACAAAGAACACTGAAGCTTTCTTT
J gene: TRBJ1-5; D gene: -; V gene: TRBV6-1; clone size: -; CDR3 protein: CASTEVGLNQPQHF; CDR3 DNA: TGTGCCAGCACCGAAGTGGGGCTAAATCAGCCCCAGCATTTT
J gene: TRBJ2-5; D gene: TRBD2; V gene: TRBV28; clone size: -; CDR3 protein: CASSLAGVAQETQYF; CDR3 DNA: TGTGCCAGCAGTTTAGCGGGAGTCGCCCAAGAGACCCAGTACTTC
J gene: TRBJ2-1; D gene: TRBD2; V gene: TRBV2; clone size: -; CDR3 protein: CASSEVFLAGGRGFF; CDR3 DNA: TGTGCCAGCAGTGAAGTGTTCCTAGCGGGAGGCCGGGGGTTCTTC
J gene: TRBJ2-7; D gene: TRBD1; V gene: TRBV14; clone size: -; CDR3 protein: CASSQISRGGWEQYF; CDR3 DNA: TGTGCCAGCAGCCAGATCTCAAGAGGGGGCTGGGAGCAGTACTTC
J gene: TRBJ2-1; D gene: TRBD1; V gene: TRBV18; clone size: once; CDR3 protein: CASSPPGQGNNEQFF; CDR3 DNA: TGTGCCAGCTCACCACCGGGACAGGGTAACAATGAGCAGTTCTTC
J gene: TRBJ2-1; D gene: TRBD1; V gene: TRBV6-4; clone size: -; CDR3 protein: CASSEYGTGFAGTNNEQFF; CDR3 DNA: TGTGCCAGCAGCGAGTACGGGACAGGGTTTGCGGGAACCAACAATGAGCAGTTCTTC
J gene: TRBJ2-1; D gene: TRBD2; V gene: TRBV28; clone size: -; CDR3 protein: CASSFTSGRYNEQFF; CDR3 DNA: TGTGCCAGCAGTTTTACTAGCGGGAGGTACAATGAGCAGTTCTTC
J gene: TRBJ2-2; D gene: TRBD2; V gene: TRBV27; clone size: -; CDR3 protein: CASSLGGVGELFF; CDR3 DNA: TGTGCCAGCAGTCTTGGGGGGGTCGGGGAGCTGTTTTTT
J gene: TRBJ2-2; D gene: -; V gene: TRBV6-5; clone size: -; CDR3 protein: CASGGGSYTGELFF; CDR3 DNA: TGTGCGAGCGGAGGGGGCAGTTACACCGGGGAGCTGTTTTTT
J gene: TRBJ2-7; D gene: -; V gene: TRBV18; clone size: -; CDR3 protein: CASSTHNYEQYF; CDR3 DNA: TGTGCCAGCTCAACCCACAACTACGAGCAGTACTTC
J gene: TRBJ2-1; D gene: -; V gene: TRBV7-8; clone size: -; CDR3 protein: CASSRSNEQFF; CDR3 DNA: TGTGCCAGCAGCCGGTCCAATGAGCAGTTCTTC
J gene: TRBJ1-2; D gene: TRBD1; V gene: TRBV18; clone size: -; CDR3 protein: CASSPRTGQNYGYTF; CDR3 DNA: TGTGCCAGCTCACCTAGGACAGGGCAGAACTATGGCTACACCTTC
J gene: TRBJ2-2; D gene: -; V gene: TRBV5-1; clone size: -; CDR3 protein: CASSLNQGSGELFF; CDR3 DNA: TGCGCCAGCAGCTTAAATCAGGGCAGCGGGGAGCTGTTTTTT
J gene: TRBJ2-7; D gene: -; V gene: TRBV5-1; clone size: few; CDR3 protein: CASSWRGGIREQYF; CDR3 DNA: TGCGCCAGCAGCTGGAGGGGCGGGATTAGGGAGCAGTACTTC
J gene: TRBJ1-2; D gene: TRBD1; V gene: TRBV2; clone size: -; CDR3 protein: CASPLRQGAEGYTF; CDR3 DNA: TGTGCCAGTCCTTTGCGACAGGGGGCAGAGGGCTACACCTTC
J gene: TRBJ1-2; D gene: -; V gene: TRBV28; clone size: -; CDR3 protein: CASSLSGDFYGYTF; CDR3 DNA: TGTGCCAGCAGTTTATCGGGGGACTTCTATGGCTACACCTTC
J gene: TRBJ1-4; D gene: TRBD1; V gene: TRBV28; clone size: -; CDR3 protein: CASRTGQGNSNEKLFF; CDR3 DNA: TGTGCCAGCAGAACAGGACAGGGGAACAGTAATGAAAAACTGTTTTTT
J gene: TRBJ1-4; D gene: TRBD1; V gene: TRBV28; clone size: -; CDR3 protein: CASSSSGTANEKLFF; CDR3 DNA: TGTGCCAGCAGTTCGTCCGGGACAGCGAATGAAAAACTGTTTTTT
J gene: TRBJ2-3; D gene: TRBD2; V gene: TRBV28; clone size: -; CDR3 protein: CASSSGSTDTQYF; CDR3 DNA: TGTGCCAGCTCTAGCGGGAGTACAGATACGCAGTATTTT
J gene: TRBJ2-3; D gene: -; V gene: TRBV11-1; clone size: few; CDR3 protein: CASSLNGGTDTQYF; CDR3 DNA: TGTGCCAGCAGCTTAAATGGCGGGACAGATACGCAGTATTTT
J gene: TRBJ2-7; D gene: TRBD1; V gene: TRBV6-1; clone size: few; CDR3 protein: CASGTGTGVSYEQYF; CDR3 DNA: TGTGCCAGCGGAACCGGGACAGGGGTCTCCTACGAGCAGTACTTC
J gene: TRBJ2-3; D gene: TRBD2; V gene: TRBV7-2; clone size: -; CDR3 protein: CASSPDGSGSLTQYF; CDR3 DNA: TGTGCCAGCAGCCCTGACGGGAGCGGGAGTCTTACGCAGTATTTT
J gene: TRBJ2-7; D gene: -; V gene: TRBV4-3; clone size: few; CDR3 protein: CASRPSLTNHYEQYF; CDR3 DNA: TGCGCCAGCAGACCTTCCTTGACTAACCATTACGAGCAGTACTTC
J gene: TRBJ2-1; D gene: TRBD2; V gene: TRBV6-1; clone size: -; CDR3 protein: CASSETSGYNEQFF; CDR3 DNA: TGTGCCAGCAGTGAGACTAGCGGCTACAATGAGCAGTTCTTC
J gene: TRBJ1-2; D gene: -; V gene: TRBV14; clone size: -; CDR3 protein: CASSVAGSPNYGYTF; CDR3 DNA: TGTGCCAGCAGCGTGGCAGGGTCTCCTAACTATGGCTACACCTTC
J gene: TRBJ2-1; D gene: -; V gene: TRBV28; clone size: once; CDR3 protein: CASSFRGPGSYNEQFF; CDR3 DNA: TGTGCCAGCAGCTTTAGAGGGCCTGGCTCCTACAATGAGCAGTTCTTC
J gene: TRBJ2-5; D gene: -; V gene: TRBV6-4; clone size: -; CDR3 protein: CASSALAGETQYF; CDR3 DNA: TGTGCCAGCAGTGCCCTGGCCGGGGAGACCCAGTACTTC
J gene: TRBJ2-4; D gene: TRBD1; V gene: TRBV5-1; clone size: -; CDR3 protein: CASSSGTGYDIQYF; CDR3 DNA: TGCGCCAGCAGTTCCGGGACAGGGTATGACATTCAGTATTTC
J gene: TRBJ2-1; D gene: TRBD1; V gene: TRBV4-3; clone size: -; CDR3 protein: CASSQVPGQGLAEQFF; CDR3 DNA: TGCGCCAGCAGCCAAGTCCCGGGACAGGGATTAGCTGAGCAGTTCTTC
J gene: TRBJ2-1; D gene: -; V gene: TRBV6-5; clone size: -; CDR3 protein: CASRSPSDNEQFF; CDR3 DNA: TGTGCCAGCAGGTCCCCTTCAGACAATGAGCAGTTCTTC